Sequencing of this T cell receptor beta chain was carried out in a study of blood T cell repertoires in COVID-19. The repertoire was sequenced with immunoSEQ multiplex PCR; TCRdb's copy has only in-frame clones and lacks some. Of about 180,000 clones in the sample, under 85% were seen once. Between the trimmed V and J ends, which lost 6 bases and 7 bases, there was a span of 10 bases. The CDR3 length is 12 residues. Germline-derived CDR1 and CDR2 are SGHTA and FQGNSA. The sequenced material came from peripheral blood. V gene TRBV7-2 combines with J gene TRBJ2-1, with D perhaps matching TRBD2 (6 bases). This clonotype originated in an older woman with COVID-19, enrolled during active disease. The CDR3 DNA reads as TGTGCCAGCAGGCTGGCGGGAAATGAGCAGTTCTTC. This translates into CASRLAGNEQFF.